This TCR beta chain comes out of a study of spatial heterogeneity in lung cancer. General study points: Mutation tallies in tumors tracked expanded intratumoral alpha and beta TCR counts. Expanded TCRs that were ubiquitous or regional had counts tracking ubiquitous and regional nonsynonymous mutations, respectively.

The CDR3 is 12 residues long. Trimming left V 6 bases short and J 6 bases short, with 10 bases between. This clonotype has a count of ten or more. Its specificity is unknown. Time point reported: sample taken at primary tumor resection. TCRdb reprocessed the 5' RACE reads via MiXCR and lists one record per CDR3 protein. The sample holds about 18,000 distinct CDR3 sequences; approximately 8.3% are singletons and the top ten take more than 20%. The source of this sequence is a male donor with early-stage non-small cell lung cancer. The specimen was lung tumor tissue, collected at surgery. The chain combines TRBV12-3 or TRBV12-4 with TRBJ2-3; D uncertain. DNA for the CDR3: TGTGCCAGCAGGTTACGCCCGGATACGCAGTATTTT. Protein sequence: CASRLRPDTQYF.